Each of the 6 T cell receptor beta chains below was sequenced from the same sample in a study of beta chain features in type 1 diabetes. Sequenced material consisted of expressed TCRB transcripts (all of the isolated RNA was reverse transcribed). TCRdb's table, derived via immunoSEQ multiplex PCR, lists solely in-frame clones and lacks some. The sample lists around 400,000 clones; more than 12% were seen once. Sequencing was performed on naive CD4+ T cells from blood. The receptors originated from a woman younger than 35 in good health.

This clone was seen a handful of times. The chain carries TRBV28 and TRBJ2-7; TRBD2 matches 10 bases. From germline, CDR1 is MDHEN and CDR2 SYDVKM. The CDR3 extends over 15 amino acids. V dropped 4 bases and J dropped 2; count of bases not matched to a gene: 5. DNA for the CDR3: TGTGCCAGCAGTTCGCCAGCGGGAGGGCCCTACGAGCAGTACTTC. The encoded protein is CASSSPAGGPYEQYF.

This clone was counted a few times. The CDR3 reads CASSQGRDGRNYGYTF. The CDR3 nucleotides are TGCGCCAGCAGCCAGGGGAGGGACGGCCGAAACTATGGCTACACCTTC. The chain combines TRBV4-1 with TRBJ1-2, with a weak D call TRBD1 (5 bases). The CDR3 runs 16 residues. V lost 3 bases to trimming and J lost 2 bases, with 16 bases between them. CDR1 and CDR2 from the germline V gene are MGHRA and YSYEKL.

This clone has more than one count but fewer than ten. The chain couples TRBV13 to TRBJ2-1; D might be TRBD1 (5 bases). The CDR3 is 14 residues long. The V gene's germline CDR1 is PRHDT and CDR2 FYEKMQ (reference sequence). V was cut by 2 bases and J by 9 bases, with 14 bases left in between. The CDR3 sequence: CASSLMGPRGEQFF. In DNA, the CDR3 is TGTGCCAGCAGCTTAATGGGGCCCCGAGGTGAGCAGTTCTTC.

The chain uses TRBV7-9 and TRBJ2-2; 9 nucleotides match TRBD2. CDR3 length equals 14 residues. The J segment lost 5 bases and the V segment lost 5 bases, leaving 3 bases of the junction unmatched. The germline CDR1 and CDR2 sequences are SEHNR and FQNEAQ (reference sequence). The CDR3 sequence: CASSPSGATGELFF. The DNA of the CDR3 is TGTGCCAGCAGCCCTAGCGGGGCGACCGGGGAGCTGTTTTTT.

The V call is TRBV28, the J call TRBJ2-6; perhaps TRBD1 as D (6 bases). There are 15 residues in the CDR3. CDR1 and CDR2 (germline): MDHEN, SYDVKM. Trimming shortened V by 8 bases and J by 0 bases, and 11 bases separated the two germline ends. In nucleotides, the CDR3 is TGTGCCAGCCTACAGGGTTCCTCTGGGGCCAACGTCCTGACTTTC. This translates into CASLQGSSGANVLTF.

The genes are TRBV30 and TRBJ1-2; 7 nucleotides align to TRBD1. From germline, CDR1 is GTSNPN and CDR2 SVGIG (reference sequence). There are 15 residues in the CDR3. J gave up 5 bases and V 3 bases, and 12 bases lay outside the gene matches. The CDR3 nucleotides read TGTGCCTGGAGAACCGGACAGGTGGCATGGTATGGCTACACCTTC. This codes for CAWRTGQVAWYGYTF. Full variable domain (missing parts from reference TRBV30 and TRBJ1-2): SQTIHQWPATLVQPVGSPLSLECTVEGTSNPNLYWYRQAAGRGLQLLFYSVGIGQISSEVPQNLSASRPQDRQFILSSKKLLLSDSGFYLCAWRTGQVAWYGYTFGSGTRLTVV.